The rows below give T cell receptor beta chains drawn from one sample of a study of blood T cells in healthy people across ages. Each CDR3 protein is one row after TCRdb ran MiXCR on the 5' RACE reads. Of 800,000 to 1,300,000 distinct CDR3 sequences in the sample, under 30% are singletons; the top ten hold 0.75%. A further study also used this sample, focusing on T cells of mothers and their children.

Source material: blood. The receptors shown here come from a girl aged 2 to 9 in good health. Both conserved end residues are part of each CDR3. Fields, in order: clone size, D gene, V gene, J gene, CDR3 DNA, CDR3 protein. A D gene is named only where the DNA matches it firmly. Expanded clones get a size class; other rows say once, few or many, or leave the size out.

>few|.|TRBV19|TRBJ1-1
TGTGCCAGTACCCCTCGGGCAGGGGACGGACTGAACACTGAAGCTTTCTTT
CASTPRAGDGLNTEAFF
>few|.|TRBV6-1|TRBJ2-2
TGTGCCAGCAGTCCCTGGAACAGGGTAAACACCGGGGAGCTGTTTTTT
CASSPWNRVNTGELFF
>few|TRBD2|TRBV20-1|TRBJ2-3
TGCAGTGCTCTCACTCCGGGACTAGCGGGGGTGCTACGCACAGATACGCAGTATTTT
CSALTPGLAGVLRTDTQYF
>.|.|TRBV27|TRBJ1-1
TGTGCCAGCAGTTATTCGGATCTAGGGGGAGCTTTCTTT
CASSYSDLGGAFF
>few|TRBD2|TRBV5-1|TRBJ2-1
TGCGCCAGCAGCAGGATAGCGGGTGCCTACAATGAGCAGTTCTTC
CASSRIAGAYNEQFF
>.|.|TRBV18|TRBJ1-4
TGTGCCAGCTCACCCGACAGTTATAATGAAAAACTGTTTTTT
CASSPDSYNEKLFF
>.|TRBD2|TRBV24-1|TRBJ2-5
TGTGCCACCAGTGATCCCCTAGCGGGGGGGCCCAAGACCCAGTACTTC
CATSDPLAGGPKTQYF
>.|TRBD2|TRBV2|TRBJ2-1
TGTGCCAGCAGCGGACTAGCGTTTTCCTACAATGAGCAGTTCTTC
CASSGLAFSYNEQFF
>once|.|TRBV6-2/TRBV6-3|TRBJ2-7
TGTGCCAGCACCGACTACCACTCCTACGAGCAGTACTTC
CASTDYHSYEQYF
>.|TRBD1|TRBV25-1|TRBJ1-2
TGTGCCAGCAGTGAATATGGGACAGATTACTATGGCTACACCTTC
CASSEYGTDYYGYTF
>.|.|TRBV4-1|TRBJ1-5
TGCGCCAGCAGCCAAGTTGTGAATCAGCCCCAGCATTTT
CASSQVVNQPQHF
>few|.|TRBV7-9|TRBJ1-1
TGTGCCGCCTCCGAAGGGAGCACTGAAGCTTTCTTT
CAASEGSTEAFF
>few|.|TRBV4-1|TRBJ1-4
TGCGCCAGCCGACCCGTGGGTTATGAAAAACTGTTTTTT
CASRPVGYEKLFF
>few|TRBD1|TRBV29-1|TRBJ2-5
TGCAGCGTCCCCCAGGGGGCCCAAGTGAGCCAGTACTTC
CSVPQGAQVSQYF
>.|TRBD1|TRBV6-1|TRBJ2-4
TGTGCCTGCAGTGATAGGGGGCTAACTCTAGCCAAAAACATTCAGTACTTC
CACSDRGLTLAKNIQYF
>many|TRBD1|TRBV7-8|TRBJ2-7
TGTGCCAGCAGTTATTCCGGGACAGGGGCCTACGAGCAGTACTTC
CASSYSGTGAYEQYF
>.|.|TRBV28|TRBJ2-5
TGTGCCAGCAGTCCTTTAAGGACAGGTGCGGGAACCCAGTACTTC
CASSPLRTGAGTQYF
>.|.|TRBV9|TRBJ2-2
TGTGCCAGCAGCGTTAATTCGCACAGCGAGAACACCGGGGAGCTGTTTTTT
CASSVNSHSENTGELFF
>few|.|TRBV20-1|TRBJ2-2
TGCAGTGCCAGTAGACAGGCAGGCGGGGAGCTGTTTTTT
CSASRQAGGELFF
>.|.|TRBV12-3/TRBV12-4|TRBJ2-6
TGTGCCAGCACCCTTACAGGTGCTGGGGCCAACGTCCTGACTTTC
CASTLTGAGANVLTF
>.|TRBD2|TRBV29-1|TRBJ2-1
TGCAGCGCCCAGAGACTAGCGGGAGATATCTACAATGGGCAGTTCTTC
CSAQRLAGDIYNGQFF
>.|.|TRBV29-1|TRBJ2-7
TGCAGCGTTGATGGGGACGGCTCCTACGAGCAGTACTTC
CSVDGDGSYEQYF
>.|.|TRBV24-1|TRBJ2-1
TGTGCCACCCTCGGTAGGGCCCCCTACAATGAGCAGTTCTTC
CATLGRAPYNEQFF
>few|.|TRBV2|TRBJ1-1
TGTGCCAGCCAACGGGAAGGAGCAGGGAACACTGAAGCTTTCTTT
CASQREGAGNTEAFF
>.|.|TRBV6-5|TRBJ2-1
TGTGCCAGCAGTTATGGTACAGGGCGCTTCTTC
CASSYGTGRFF